Reported below is one TCR beta chain. CDR1 is MNHNY, CDR2 SVGAGI, per germline (reference sequence). With V trimmed by 8 bases and J by 7 bases, 5 bases remained unmatched. This CDR3 contains 12 residues. As processed by the authors: Reference gene primer amplification gave estimated nucleated cell counts. Profiling relied on immunoSEQ multiplex PCR, and the TCRdb table lists in-frame clones only, not all of them. V, J and clone size are those of that table, while D and trimming were read from the DNA. The sample lists more than 85,000 clones; approximately 80% were seen once. This record comes from a study of blood T cell repertoires in COVID-19. Study-wide context: Collection of acute and convalescent COVID-19 samples took place in the United States, Italy and Spain. From T cells, B-cell-depleted T cells, or PBMCs came the material, which was cDNA or gDNA.

This clonotype was obtained from a woman of 80 years or more with active or convalescent COVID-19. The chain uses TRBV6-6 and TRBJ1-5; 7 bases agree with TRBD1. What was sequenced was peripheral blood. The chain's CDR3 is CASGAGGQPQHF. The CDR3 region has the DNA TGTGCCAGCGGGGCAGGGGGACAGCCCCAGCATTTT.